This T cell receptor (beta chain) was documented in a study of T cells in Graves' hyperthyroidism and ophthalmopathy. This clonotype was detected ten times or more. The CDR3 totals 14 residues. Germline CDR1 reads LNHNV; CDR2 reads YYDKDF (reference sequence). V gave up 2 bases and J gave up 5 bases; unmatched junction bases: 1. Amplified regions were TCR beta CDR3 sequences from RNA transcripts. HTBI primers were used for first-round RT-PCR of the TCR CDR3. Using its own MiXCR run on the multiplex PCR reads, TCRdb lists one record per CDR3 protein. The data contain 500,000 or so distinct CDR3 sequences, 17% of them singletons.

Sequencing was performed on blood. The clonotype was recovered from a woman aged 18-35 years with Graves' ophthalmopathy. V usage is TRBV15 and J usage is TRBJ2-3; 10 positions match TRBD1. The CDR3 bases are TGTGCCACCAGCAGATGGGACAGGGGAGATACGCAGTATTTT. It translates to CATSRWDRGDTQYF.